The 2 T cell receptor beta chains given below trace back to one sample, sequenced in a study of shared clonotypes between healthy human individuals. The protocol was immunoSEQ multiplex PCR, while the TCRdb copy is restricted to in-frame clones and leaves out a portion. The sample records a few million clones, almost 96% being singletons. Material for sequencing was naive CD4+ T cells sorted from blood. This sample's subset: CD45RA+ positively selected. All receptors come from a man between 18 and 29 years old in good health.

For this clone: The same CDR3 also results from other DNA sequences found in this sample. The chain has TRBV7-9 and TRBJ2-5, with D perhaps being TRBD1 or TRBD2 (5 bases each). Trimming took 3 bases from V and 1 from J, leaving 9 bases between them. The germline V gene encodes CDR1 SEHNR and CDR2 FQNEAQ (reference sequence). CDR3 length equals 14 residues. The DNA for the CDR3 is TGTGCCAGCAGCTTCGGGGCGGTCCAAGAGACCCAGTACTTC. This translates into CASSFGAVQETQYF.

The V gene is TRBV4-3, the J gene TRBJ1-2; D ambiguous. This CDR3 comprises 13 residues. Trimming cost V 1 base and J 8 bases, with 11 bases left between them. Germline values: CDR1 LGHNA, CDR2 YSLEER. CDR3 nucleotide sequence: TGCGCCAGCAGCCAAGTCGATGGGGTCGGCTACACCTTC. Protein product: CASSQVDGVGYTF.